This T cell receptor (beta chain) was sequenced in a study of T cells in localized non-small cell lung cancer. As concerns this clone: Its antigen is not identified.

From germline, CDR1 is WSHSY and CDR2 SAAADI. CDR3 size: 16 residues. V shed 0 bases and J 5 bases; nucleotides not matched to a gene: 6. Study-wide points: Across samples, adjacent lung featured a median around 55 of the top 100 tumor clones. Higher T cell density in the blood was associated with longer overall survival, whereas higher adjacent-lung clonality associated with shorter survival. Uninvolved adjacent lung had more T cell clonality than any other tissue, topping tumor.

Repertoires were generated with immunoSEQ multiplex PCR, while TCRdb's copy carries only in-frame clones and drops some. The sample carries about 77,000 clones, more than 75% recorded once. This TCR was recovered from a woman between 35 and 75 years old with stage I squamous cell lung carcinoma. The chain joins TRBV10-2 to TRBJ1-5, with 8 positions matching TRBD1. The specimen comprised peripheral blood, sampled before any cancer treatment. CDR3 nucleotides: TGCGCCAGCAGTGAGTCGGGGCAGGGGGCCTATCAGCCCCAGCATTTT. This translates into CASSESGQGAYQPQHF.